This entry lists 4 T cell receptor beta chains sequenced from one sample in a study of shared clonotypes between healthy human individuals. Profiled with immunoSEQ multiplex PCR; TCRdb holds only in-frame clones, not every one. The sample contains around 1.5 million clones, around 98% of which appear only once. The source material was naive CD4+ T cells sorted from blood. Subset defined: CD45RA+ positively selected. All receptors derive from a man aged 30 to 45 in good health.

The chain carries TRBV28 and TRBJ2-3, with 11 bases that match TRBD2. After removal of 2 bases from V and 5 bases from J, the junction contained 12 bases not matched to a gene. The CDR3 sequence is 18 residues long. Germline V gene data show CDR1 as MDHEN and CDR2 as SYDVKM. This CDR3 is CASSLRGLAGGRGDTQYF. The CDR3 region has the DNA TGTGCCAGCAGTTTAAGGGGGTTAGCGGGAGGGCGAGGAGATACGCAGTATTTT.

The chain employs TRBV2 and TRBJ2-7; D possibly matches TRBD1 or TRBD2 (5 bases each). In germline, CDR1 is SNHLY, CDR2 FYNNEI. This CDR3 is built from 12 residues. V was trimmed by 6 bases and J by 6 bases, leaving 12 bases between them. CDR3 amino acids: CASRRGESEQYF. The CDR3 nucleotides read TGTGCCAGCAGGCGAGGGGAAAGCGAGCAGTACTTC.

The rearrangement uses TRBV28 and TRBJ2-3; TRBD2 matches 7 bases. The CDR3 has 13 amino acids. The J segment lost 5 bases and the V segment lost 10 bases, leaving 9 bases of the junction unmatched. CDR1 and CDR2 from the germline V gene are MDHEN and SYDVKM. The CDR3 bases are TGTGCCACCGGGGGGATCAATTTAGATACGCAGTATTTT. It is translated as CATGGINLDTQYF. Full variable domain (rest looked up from reference TRBV28 and TRBJ2-3): DVKVTQSSRYLVKRTGEKVFLECVQDMDHENMFWYRQDPGLGLRLIYFSYDVKMKEKGDIPEGYSVSREKKERFSLILESASTNQTSMYLCATGGINLDTQYFGPGTRLTVL.

The rearrangement links TRBV7-9 to TRBJ1-5, with TRBD1 matching over 10 bases. The CDR3 runs to 15 residues. Germline V gene data show CDR1 as SEHNR and CDR2 as FQNEAQ (reference sequence). Germline trimming cut 5 bases from V and 5 bases from J; bases unmatched to any gene: 6. The CDR3 here is CASSRGDRGDQPQHF. CDR3 bases: TGTGCCAGCAGCCGGGGGGACAGGGGCGATCAGCCCCAGCATTTT. Combining the CDR3 with reference TRBV7-9 and TRBJ1-5 gives the whole variable domain DTGVSQNPRHKITKRGQNVTFRCDPISEHNRLYWYRQTLGQGPEFLTYFQNEAQLEKSRLLSDRFSAERPKGSFSTLEIQRTEQGDSAMYLCASSRGDRGDQPQHFGDGTRLSIL.